Included here is one T cell receptor (beta chain) sequence, with context. These data come from a study of T cells after yellow fever vaccination. For TCR, cDNA came from 5'RACE template switching, which added a universal primer site and UMIs. TCRdb passed the 5' RACE reads through MiXCR, listing each CDR3 protein once. Here the sample spans roughly 250,000 distinct CDR3 sequences, 10% to 15% being singletons. V was cut by 5 bases and J by 6 bases, with 8 bases left in between. The CDR3 sequence is 12 residues long. CDR1 SGHNT and CDR2 YENEEA come from the germline V gene. The sample consisted of CD4+ T cells sorted from PBMCs, taken 45 days after the yellow fever booster vaccination. The source is a young man who received the YFV17D yellow fever vaccine. The chain carries TRBV11-3 and TRBJ2-1; no clear D. CDR3: CASSQRTNEQFF. CDR3 nucleotides: TGTGCCAGCAGCCAGAGGACCAATGAGCAGTTCTTC. The full variable domain, in which reference TRBV11-3 and TRBJ2-1 provide the parts outside the CDR3, is EAGVVQSPRYKIIEKKQPVAFWCNPISGHNTLYWYLQNLGQGPELLIRYENEEAVDDSQLPKDRFSAERLKGVDSTLKIQPAELGDSAVYLCASSQRTNEQFFGPGTRLTVL.